These 30 T cell receptor beta chains were sequenced from one sample in a study of patients and donors after allogeneic stem cell transplantation. TCRdb fed the RT-PCR reads into MiXCR, producing one record per CDR3 protein. The sample lists over 400,000 distinct CDR3 sequences, more than 15% occurring once. Sequenced material: blood, either unsorted or a sorted T cell fraction (not recorded which). These receptors were taken from a human donor who was either an allogeneic HSCT recipient or a stem cell or donor lymphocyte infusion donor (not recorded which). It is not recorded whose cells these are; they may come from a transplant donor.

The table lists this clonotype with a few counts. V is TRBV5-6 and J is TRBJ2-7; TRBD1 matches 8 bases. J lost 2 bases, V lost 0 bases, and 4 bases had no gene match. CDR1 is SGHDT, CDR2 YYEEEE, per germline. The CDR3 consists of 15 residues. The CDR3 region has the DNA TGTGCCAGCAGCTTGGCCCCAGGGGGCACCTACGAGCAGTACTTC. Its protein product is CASSLAPGGTYEQYF.

The CDR3 region is CAINGGSGGTYTDTQYF. The CDR3 DNA is TGTGCCATCAATGGCGGCTCCGGGGGGACCTACACAGATACGCAGTATTTT. This rearrangement joins TRBV10-3 to TRBJ2-3; 7 nucleotides align to TRBD2. V lost 7 bases and J lost 2; bases outside the gene matches: 15. Germline-derived CDR1 and CDR2 are ENHRY and SYGVKD. There are 17 residues in the CDR3.

The V gene is TRBV18, the J gene TRBJ2-1; possibly TRBD1 for D (5 bases). In germline, CDR1 is KGHSH, CDR2 LQKENI. V shed 6 bases and J shed 7 bases, with 10 bases lying between them. This CDR3 spans 12 amino acids. As DNA, the CDR3 is TGTGCCAGCTCGCCGACAGTAAATGAGCAGTTCTTC. Protein: CASSPTVNEQFF.

The rearrangement joins TRBV3-1 to TRBJ2-7; the D gene could be TRBD1 or TRBD2 (5 bases each). Per germline, CDR1 LGHDT and CDR2 YNNKEL (reference sequence). The V end lost 0 bases, the J end lost 7 bases, and 16 bases lay between the germline ends. The CDR3 extends over 15 amino acids. The CDR3, as DNA: TGTGCCAGCAGCCAAGATGGGGGAAACTTTGGGGAGCAGTACTTC. Amino acid sequence: CASSQDGGNFGEQYF.

The gene calls are TRBV6-1 and TRBJ1-2, with 9 bases fitting TRBD1. Germline V gene lookup returns CDR1 MNHNS and CDR2 SASEGT. J was trimmed by 5 bases and V by 5 bases; bases with no gene match: 6. The CDR3 sequence is 14 residues long. The CDR3 DNA sequence: TGTGCCAGCAGTCCCGGGACAGGGAAATATGGCTACACCTTC. Residues: CASSPGTGKYGYTF.

This chain joins TRBV12-3 or TRBV12-4 and TRBJ2-5; 10 bases map to TRBD2. The CDR3 consists of 16 residues. After removal of 5 bases from V and 1 base from J, the junction contained 7 bases not matched to a gene. The CDR3: CASSPTSGRPQETQYF. The CDR3 DNA is TGTGCCAGCAGTCCGACTAGCGGGCGCCCCCAAGAGACCCAGTACTTC.

This clonotype was counted a few times. The chain has TRBV7-6 and TRBJ2-7, with D possibly matching TRBD1 (5 bases). This CDR3 is built from 15 residues. Per germline, CDR1 SGHVS and CDR2 FNYEAQ. Trimming left V 5 bases short and J 4 bases short, with 18 bases between. Here the CDR3 reads CASSPNRAGNYEQYF. The CDR3 nucleotides are TGTGCCAGCAGCCCCAACCGGGCAGGGAATTACGAGCAGTACTTC.

In DNA, the CDR3 is TGCAGTGCTAGAAGGAGCGGGAGGACCTACGAGCAGTACTTC. Its protein product is CSARRSGRTYEQYF. V is TRBV20-1 and J is TRBJ2-7; TRBD2 matches 9 bases. Germline lookup yields CDR1 DFQATT and CDR2 SNEGSKA (reference sequence). The CDR3 sequence is 14 residues long. Germline trimming cut 2 bases from V and 2 bases from J; bases unmatched to any gene: 4.

This clonotype was observed at least ten times. The J gene is TRBJ2-3, the V gene TRBV12-3 or TRBV12-4, with 7 bases that match TRBD2. Germline trimming cut 5 bases from V and 2 bases from J; bases unmatched to any gene: 13. The CDR3 has 17 residues. Here the CDR3 reads CASSGRMASGYTDTQYF. Written as DNA, the CDR3 is TGTGCCAGCAGTGGGAGGATGGCTAGCGGATACACAGATACGCAGTATTTT.

This clonotype was detected a few times. J is TRBJ2-1 and V is TRBV7-2; D remains unclear. Trimming stripped 3 bases from V and 4 bases from J, with 4 bases between. Germline loops: CDR1 SGHTA, CDR2 FQGNSA. CDR3 length equals 12 residues. CDR3 amino acids: CASSLFYNEQFF. As DNA, the CDR3 is TGTGCCAGCAGCTTGTTTTACAATGAGCAGTTCTTC.

The DNA for the CDR3 is TGCAGTGCCCCTGACCCAGCAGGGGGCAGCGAGCAGTACTTC. Protein: CSAPDPAGGSEQYF. The chain uses TRBV20-1 and TRBJ2-7; 8 bases are shared with TRBD1. Germline V gene data show CDR1 as DFQATT and CDR2 as SNEGSKA (reference sequence). V shed 6 bases, J shed 6 bases, and the junction held 13 bases outside the gene matches. The CDR3 sequence is 14 residues long.

This clonotype was picked up a small number of times. This chain links TRBV5-1 with TRBJ1-1; maybe TRBD1 (5 bases). Deletions cut 4 bases from V and 2 bases from J, with 12 bases between. The CDR3 totals 14 residues. Germline-derived CDR1 and CDR2 are SGHRS and YFSETQ. CDR3 sequence (DNA): TGCGCCAGCAGCCGCGGGGACGGAAACACTGAAGCTTTCTTT. Translated, it gives CASSRGDGNTEAFF.

This clonotype came up a few times. CDR3 coding DNA: TGTGCCAGCAGCAAACCTAGCGGGTCCACGAACACCGGGGAGCTGTTTTTT. This gives the protein CASSKPSGSTNTGELFF. The chain uses TRBV7-2 and TRBJ2-2; TRBD2 aligns across 8 bases. Per germline, CDR1 SGHTA and CDR2 FQGNSA. This CDR3 contains 17 residues. The junction had 8 bases not matched to a gene; V was cut back by 5 bases and J by 0 bases.

CDR3: CSLWEVDEQFF. Written as DNA, the CDR3 is TGCAGCTTATGGGAGGTCGATGAGCAGTTCTTC. V is TRBV29-1 and J is TRBJ2-1, with a tentative D call TRBD2 (6 bases). V was clipped by 8 bases and J by 8 bases, with 13 bases between them. The CDR3 sequence is 11 residues long. In germline, CDR1 is SQVTM, CDR2 ANQGSEA.

This clonotype was recorded a few times. The chain links TRBV5-5 to TRBJ1-5; D might be TRBD1 (6 bases). The CDR3 has 14 residues. V shed 6 bases and J shed 0 bases, with 10 bases lying between them. Germline V gene sequence: CDR1 SGHKS, CDR2 YYEKEE (reference sequence). DNA for the CDR3: TGTGCCAGCAAGAGGACAGATAGCAATCAGCCCCAGCATTTT. It translates to CASKRTDSNQPQHF.

This clonotype was recorded many times. The chain recombines TRBV5-1 with TRBJ1-2; 10 nucleotides align to TRBD1. Trimming at V came to 4 bases and at J to 6 bases, leaving 6 bases not matched to a gene. The CDR3 has 14 amino acids. Germline V gene data show CDR1 as SGHRS and CDR2 as YFSETQ. This CDR3 is CASSPGGQGNGYTF. CDR3 coding DNA: TGCGCCAGCAGCCCAGGGGGACAGGGGAATGGCTACACCTTC.

The chain combines TRBV20-1 with TRBJ2-1, with 10 bases identical to TRBD1. V shed 4 bases, J shed 7 bases, and the junction held 10 bases outside the gene matches. This CDR3 spans 15 amino acids. CDR1 is DFQATT, CDR2 SNEGSKA, per germline (reference sequence). The CDR3 DNA is TGCAGTGCTATAGCCGGGACAGGGGTCGTGAATGAGCAGTTCTTC. Amino acids: CSAIAGTGVVNEQFF.

The gene calls are TRBV2 and TRBJ1-5; TRBD1 is a possible D gene (6 bases). The germline V gene encodes CDR1 SNHLY and CDR2 FYNNEI. This CDR3 is 15 amino acids long. Trimming pared 7 bases from V and 4 bases from J, leaving 17 bases between. DNA for the CDR3: TGTGCCAGCACCCTTGAGGGGGGAGTTAATCAGCCCCAGCATTTT. Translation gives CASTLEGGVNQPQHF.

This chain joins TRBV20-1 and TRBJ2-1; D might be TRBD2 (7 bases). Germline V lookup: CDR1 DFQATT, CDR2 SNEGSKA (reference sequence). With 8 bases removed from V and 5 bases from J, the gap between germline ends came to 22 bases. The CDR3 extends over 15 amino acids. The DNA of the CDR3 is TGCAGTACCCCCACTGTGGGGAGGGGGGACAATGAGCAGTTCTTC. Translating gives CSTPTVGRGDNEQFF.

This clonotype showed up just a few times. This chain connects TRBV5-6 to TRBJ2-7; D gene ambiguous. CDR3 length: 13 amino acids. Trimming removed 4 bases at V and 6 bases at J, with 14 bases between. Germline CDR1 and CDR2: SGHDT and YYEEEE. The CDR3 nucleotides are TGTGCCAGCAGCCCCCAACTATTACCCGAGCAGTACTTC. This codes for CASSPQLLPEQYF.

This clonotype has more than one count but fewer than ten. The rearrangement joins TRBV20-1 to TRBJ2-7; D possibly matches TRBD1 or TRBD2 (5 bases each). This CDR3 has 16 residues. Per germline, CDR1 DFQATT and CDR2 SNEGSKA (reference sequence). With 0 bases removed from V and 2 bases from J, the gap between germline ends came to 17 bases. In nucleotides, the CDR3 is TGCAGTGCTAGAGATACGGGACGGACGCTCACCTACGAGCAGTACTTC. Translation gives CSARDTGRTLTYEQYF.

This clonotype has more than one count but fewer than ten. The V gene is TRBV7-2, the J gene TRBJ1-1; tentatively, D is TRBD1 (5 bases). The V gene lost 1 base and the J gene lost 2 bases, with 11 bases spanning the gap. The CDR3 sequence is 15 residues long. CDR1 is SGHTA, CDR2 FQGNSA, per germline. The DNA of the CDR3 is TGTGCCAGCAGCTTAGGGGGCGCCAGAAACACTGAAGCTTTCTTT. It encodes CASSLGGARNTEAFF.

A note on this clonotype: This may stem from a read error, because a much larger clone lies one nucleotide away. The V gene is TRBV7-8, the J gene TRBJ1-6, with a tentative D call TRBD1 (6 bases). This CDR3 contains 13 residues. The germline V gene encodes CDR1 SGHVS and CDR2 FQNEAQ. V lost 5 bases, J lost 8 bases, and 10 bases lay in between. CDR3 protein: CASSIHRDSPLHF. CDR3 bases: TGTGCCAGCAGCATACACAGGGATTCACCCCTCCACTTT.

This rearrangement joins TRBV5-1 to TRBJ2-1, with TRBD1 identical over 7 bases. The junction had 9 bases not matched to a gene; V was cut back by 2 bases and J by 7 bases. Germline V gene sequence: CDR1 SGHRS, CDR2 YFSETQ. This CDR3 is 15 amino acids long. In nucleotides, the CDR3 is TGCGCCAGCAGCTTTGGCCGGGGACAGTTAAATGAGCAGTTCTTC. This gives the protein CASSFGRGQLNEQFF.

This clonotype was seen repeatedly, ten times or more. V usage is TRBV20-1 and J usage is TRBJ1-1; D not certain. CDR3 length: 12 residues. V was cut by 3 bases and J by 1 base, with 6 bases left in between. Germline lookup yields CDR1 DFQATT and CDR2 SNEGSKA (reference sequence). The DNA of the CDR3 is TGCAGTGCTAGTCGGGAGAACACTGAAGCTTTCTTT. This sequence encodes CSASRENTEAFF.

This clonotype was recorded many times. The chain has TRBV12-3 or TRBV12-4 and TRBJ1-2; 8 bases match TRBD1. CDR3 length equals 14 residues. V lost 6 bases and J lost 5; bases outside the gene matches: 8. The CDR3 loop reads CASSPGQDEYGYTF. CDR3 DNA: TGTGCCAGCAGCCCGGGACAGGATGAATATGGCTACACCTTC.

This clonotype was counted at least ten times. The chain recombines TRBV7-2 with TRBJ2-2; TRBD2 matches 10 bases. V was clipped by 1 base and J by 1 base; unmatched bases: 0. Germline-derived CDR1 and CDR2 are SGHTA and FQGNSA. The CDR3 contains 16 residues. The CDR3 sequence is CASSLVAGGNTGELFF. CDR3 in DNA: TGTGCCAGCAGCTTAGTAGCGGGGGGGAACACCGGGGAGCTGTTTTTT.

This clonotype was observed a few times. The V and J genes are TRBV4-2 and TRBJ2-2, with a weak D call TRBD1 (5 bases). This CDR3 contains 16 residues. Germline V gives CDR1 LGHNA, CDR2 YNFKEQ. Trimming cost V 3 bases and J 3 bases, with 14 bases left between them. CDR3 sequence reads: CASSQKSRDYTGELFF. As DNA, the CDR3 is TGTGCCAGCAGCCAGAAGAGCAGGGATTACACCGGGGAGCTGTTTTTT.

This clonotype showed up just a few times. The V call is TRBV7-8, the J call TRBJ1-1, with a possible D match to TRBD1 (5 bases). V lost 1 base to trimming and J lost 6 bases, with 18 bases between them. Germline V gene sequence: CDR1 SGHVS, CDR2 FQNEAQ. This CDR3 contains 16 residues. The CDR3 sequence is CASSLDVREGAPEAFF. CDR3 DNA sequence: TGTGCCAGCAGCTTAGATGTCAGGGAAGGAGCCCCTGAAGCTTTCTTT.

This chain joins TRBV28 and TRBJ1-1; the match to TRBD1 covers 11 bases. The CDR3 is 14 amino acids. With V trimmed by 9 bases and J by 5 bases, 8 bases remained unmatched. Germline CDR1 is MDHEN and CDR2 is SYDVKM. The CDR3 sequence: CASGTGGKRTEAFF. The CDR3 coding sequence is TGTGCCAGTGGGACAGGGGGGAAGCGAACTGAAGCTTTCTTT.